This record concerns one T cell receptor beta chain sequence. The antigen it recognizes is unknown. Nothing much larger sits one base from this clone, and base qualities are not available. These data come from a study of beta chain features in type 1 diabetes (dated by TCRdb to the late 2010s). For the wider study: Mean age, gender distribution, total cell number and subset yield did not differ between patients and healthy donors. A total of about 100 million sorted cells were examined across all samples, and RNA yield correlated strongly with the number of cells per subset. In the study, recently diagnosed type 1 diabetes patients and matched healthy donors were compared on the TCRB repertoires of their sorted circulating CD4+ T cell subsets. Regulatory and stem cell-like memory subsets were obtained from only 8 patients and roughly 8 healthy donors, while naive and central memory subsets were obtained from all 30 or so donors.

Study-level results and caveats: In all four CD4+ subsets, TCRB CDR3 length was moderately but significantly shorter in type 1 diabetes patients. Because the HLA sub-analyses included only small numbers of individuals, any influence of HLA type on TCRB rearrangement was left unresolved. Patients with type 1 diabetes made fewer insertions and deleted more nucleotides at VDJ recombination sites, implying thymic rearrangement abnormalities. Because cDNA was sequenced instead of genomic DNA, activated cells with high expression could be over-represented, although the groups did not differ in activation or CD3 levels. The naive, central memory and regulatory TCRB repertoires appeared to resemble one another more closely among patients than among healthy donors. PCR may preferentially amplify shorter templates, but because patient and control samples were amplified and corrected together, any resulting skew would affect both groups equally.

Each donor gave one peripheral blood draw, averaging approximately 110 mL, which was collected into heparinised tubes. Using a panel that included CD45RO, CCR7, CD25, CD127, CD95 and CD27, naive, central memory, regulatory and stem cell-like memory CD4+ T cells were sorted on a BD FACSAria II. Purity was above 95% for every sorted population. PBMCs were isolated right away by Lymphoprep density gradient centrifugation and were stained directly, without culture. Samples were stained and sorted in pairs, with one healthy donor and one patient per experiment, so that batch effects were minimized. The CDR3 runs 15 amino acids, cysteine and phenylalanine included. Only the CDR3 region is kept as DNA, spanning 45 bases read in frame from base 1. V gives up 3 bases and J gives up 0 bases, and the segment between their germline ends measures 7 bases. Reading the germline V gene (reference sequence) gives CDR1 SGHNT and CDR2 YYREEE.

The entire isolated RNA was reverse transcribed using the High Capacity cDNA Reverse Transcription Kit, and thus expressed TCRB transcripts were sequenced. Naive, central memory and regulatory T cell samples underwent deep immunoSEQ sequencing, averaging approximately 3.3 million total reads per sample. Sorted cells were lysed in RLT buffer, and RNA was extracted using DNase-treated RNeasy Micro or Mini kits according to cell number. Each cell subset was processed on its own to prevent cross-contamination, while patient and healthy donor samples were processed together. Using the immunoSEQ multiplex PCR, TCRB sequences were amplified from cDNA into 87-bp fragments spanning the CDR3 region. Sequencing of the amplicons was performed on the Illumina HiSeq platform. For the original study's pipeline: PCR bias was corrected computationally using synthetic template baselines, and reads within Hamming distance 2 were collapsed, with unmergeable singletons discarded. By aligning reads against IMGT, V, D and J genes, CDR3 length, and insertions or deletions at six rearrangement sites were assigned. Within each subset, clonotype counts were normalized to the number of sorted cells before true diversity and Gini coefficients were calculated with the tcR R package. The overlap coefficient, calculated on TCRB nucleotide sequences, was used to measure repertoire sharing. As a proxy for the pre-selection repertoire, out-of-frame TCRB sequences from naive cells were analyzed. TCRdb obtained this table from immuneACCESS and retained in-frame rearrangements with V and J assigned. These tables miss some clones; where compared with another copy, unresolved V genes account for less than half of the shortfall, and the remainder is unexplained. Clonal size and the V and J genes are those of that table, whereas D and trimming came from the DNA. This sample comprises under 500,000 clones, 30% of them detected only once. The ten largest clones take up around 0.065% of the sample.

Recombination connected TRBV5-4 to TRBJ2-6, and the D gene may be TRBD1, 6 bases matching. The clonotype originates from a man in his late teens or twenties in good health. Sample: naive CD4+ T cells from blood. The cell subset or site label of this sample denotes: true naive CD4+ T cells. The nucleotides read TGTGCCAGCAGCTCAGGGGACTCTGGGGCCAACGTCCTGACTTTC. It codes for CASSSGDSGANVLTF.